These T cell receptor beta chains were read from a single sample in a study of somatic mutations in cytotoxic T cells in rheumatoid arthritis. The protocol was immunoSEQ multiplex PCR, while the TCRdb copy is restricted to in-frame clones and leaves out a portion. The sample lists roughly 13,000 clones, about four fifths occurring once. The sequenced sample consisted of CD8+ T cells sorted from blood. These receptor sequences come from an adult with rheumatoid arthritis. Both conserved end residues are part of each CDR3. A D gene is named only where the DNA matches it firmly. Clone sizes are given selectively: once, few, many, or a class where the clone is expanded.

J	V	size	D	CDR3	DNA
TRBJ2-7	TRBV28	once	.	CATTVDRSPSYEQYF	TGTGCCACCACAGTAGACAGGTCCCCGAGTTACGAGCAGTACTTC
TRBJ1-2	TRBV4-1	.	.	CASSQDLRGANYGYTF	TGCGCCAGCAGCCAAGATTTGAGGGGGGCCAACTATGGCTACACCTTC
TRBJ1-5	TRBV15	once	.	CATSRDNGNQPQHF	TGTGCCACCAGCAGAGATAACGGGAATCAGCCCCAGCATTTT
TRBJ2-3	TRBV27	.	TRBD2	CASSFSSGDFTDTQYF	TGTGCCAGCAGTTTCTCTAGCGGAGACTTCACAGATACGCAGTATTTT
TRBJ2-7	TRBV6-1	.	.	CASSEGGYEQYF	TGTGCCAGCAGTGAAGGGGGCTACGAGCAGTACTTC
TRBJ2-1	TRBV27	.	.	CASSLGPNEQFF	TGTGCCAGCAGTTTAGGACCCAATGAGCAGTTCTTC
TRBJ2-3	TRBV27	.	.	CASSLSLYADTQYF	TGTGCCAGCAGTTTATCCCTTTACGCAGATACGCAGTATTTT
TRBJ2-7	TRBV21-1	.	.	CASSKVRQTHPNEQYF	TGTGCCAGCAGCAAAGTGAGGCAGACTCATCCTAACGAGCAGTACTTC
TRBJ2-1	TRBV2	.	TRBD2	CASSSGLAMNEQFF	TGTGCCAGCAGTTCGGGACTAGCTATGAATGAGCAGTTCTTC
TRBJ2-7	TRBV28	.	.	CASSFLTTYEQYF	TGTGCCAGCAGTTTCCTGACCACCTACGAGCAGTACTTC
TRBJ1-4	TRBV15	.	.	CATSRATQGNEKLFF	TGTGCCACCAGCAGAGCGACACAGGGTAATGAAAAACTGTTTTTT
TRBJ1-2	TRBV6-1	.	TRBD1	CASSDLYRGSGYGYTF	TGTGCCAGCAGTGACCTATACAGGGGAAGCGGCTATGGCTACACCTTC
TRBJ1-1	TRBV7-3	.	.	CASSLDRMNTEAFF	TGTGCCAGCAGCCTCGACAGAATGAACACTGAAGCTTTCTTT
TRBJ2-7	TRBV5-6	.	TRBD2	CASSSLTSGRNEQYF	TGTGCCAGCAGCTCTTTGACTAGCGGGAGGAACGAGCAGTACTTC
TRBJ2-7	TRBV4-1	.	TRBD2	CASSHGGGHEQYF	TGCGCCAGCAGCCACGGGGGAGGGCACGAGCAGTACTTC
TRBJ2-7	TRBV28	.	.	CASRVVGVYEQYF	TGTGCCAGTAGGGTAGTTGGGGTCTACGAGCAGTACTTC